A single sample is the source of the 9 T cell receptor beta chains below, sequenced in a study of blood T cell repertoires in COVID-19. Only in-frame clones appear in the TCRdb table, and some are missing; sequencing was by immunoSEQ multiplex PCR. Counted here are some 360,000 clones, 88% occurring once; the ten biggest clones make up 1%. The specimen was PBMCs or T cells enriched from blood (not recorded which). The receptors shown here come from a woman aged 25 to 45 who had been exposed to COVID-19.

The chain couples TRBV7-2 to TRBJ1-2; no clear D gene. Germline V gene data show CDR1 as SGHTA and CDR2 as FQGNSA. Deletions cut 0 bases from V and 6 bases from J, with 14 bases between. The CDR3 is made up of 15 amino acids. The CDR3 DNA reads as TGTGCCAGCAGCTTAGCGCTTACCGCCGGTAATGGCTACACCTTC. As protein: CASSLALTAGNGYTF.

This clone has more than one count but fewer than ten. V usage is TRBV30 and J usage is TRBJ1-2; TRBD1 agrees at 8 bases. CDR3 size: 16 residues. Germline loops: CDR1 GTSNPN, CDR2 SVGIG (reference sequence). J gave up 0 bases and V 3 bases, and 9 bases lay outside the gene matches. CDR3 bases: TGTGCCTGGAGCCAGAGACAGGGGATCGCTAACTATGGCTACACCTTC. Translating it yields CAWSQRQGIANYGYTF.

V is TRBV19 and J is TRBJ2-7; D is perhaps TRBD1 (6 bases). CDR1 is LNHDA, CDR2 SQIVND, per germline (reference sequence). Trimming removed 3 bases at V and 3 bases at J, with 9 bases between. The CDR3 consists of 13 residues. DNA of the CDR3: TGTGCCAGTAGTATGGCCAGGGGCTACGAGCAGTACTTC. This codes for CASSMARGYEQYF.

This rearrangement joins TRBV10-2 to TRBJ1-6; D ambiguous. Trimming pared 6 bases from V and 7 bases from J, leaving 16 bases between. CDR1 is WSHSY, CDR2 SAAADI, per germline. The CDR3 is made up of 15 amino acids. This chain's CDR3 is CASSGSATANSPLHF. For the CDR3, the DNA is TGCGCCAGCAGCGGGTCCGCGACGGCAAATTCACCCCTCCACTTT.

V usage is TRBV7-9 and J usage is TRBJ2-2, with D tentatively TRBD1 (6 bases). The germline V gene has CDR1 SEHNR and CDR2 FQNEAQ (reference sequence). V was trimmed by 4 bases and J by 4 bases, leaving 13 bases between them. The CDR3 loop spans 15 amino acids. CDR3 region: CASSSHRVSTGELFF. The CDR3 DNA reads TGTGCCAGCAGCTCCCACAGGGTTAGCACCGGGGAGCTGTTTTTT.

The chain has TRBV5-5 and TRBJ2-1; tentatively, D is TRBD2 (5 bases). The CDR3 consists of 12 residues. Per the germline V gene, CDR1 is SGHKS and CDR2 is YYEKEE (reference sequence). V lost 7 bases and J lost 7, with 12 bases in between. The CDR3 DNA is TGTGCCAGCGTTACTAGGCAGAATGAGCAGTTCTTC. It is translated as CASVTRQNEQFF.

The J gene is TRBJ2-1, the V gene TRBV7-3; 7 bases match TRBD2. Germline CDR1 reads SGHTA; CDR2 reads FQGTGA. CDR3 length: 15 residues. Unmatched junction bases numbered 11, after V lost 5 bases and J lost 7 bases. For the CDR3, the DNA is TGTGCCAGCAGCCCCCCGGGACTAAGGACGAATGAGCAGTTCTTC. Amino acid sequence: CASSPPGLRTNEQFF. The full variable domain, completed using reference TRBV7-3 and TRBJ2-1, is GAGVSQTPSNKVTEKGKYVELRCDPISGHTALYWYRQSLGQGPEFLIYFQGTGAADDSGLPNDRFFAVRPEGSVSTLKIQRTERGDSAVYLCASSPPGLRTNEQFFGPGTRLTVL.

Written as DNA, the CDR3 is TGTGCCAGCAGCTCCACGACAGGAGCGAACACTGAAGCTTTCTTT. Translating it yields CASSSTTGANTEAFF. This chain joins TRBV7-9 and TRBJ1-1, with D perhaps matching TRBD1 (6 bases). The V end was cut by 4 bases, the J end by 1 base, with 13 bases between. The CDR3 is 15 residues long. Germline CDR1 SEHNR, CDR2 FQNEAQ (reference sequence).

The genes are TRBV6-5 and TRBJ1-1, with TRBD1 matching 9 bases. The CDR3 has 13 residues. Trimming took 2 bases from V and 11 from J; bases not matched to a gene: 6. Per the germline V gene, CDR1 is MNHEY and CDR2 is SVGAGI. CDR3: CASSYQDRGDAFF. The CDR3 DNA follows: TGTGCCAGCAGTTACCAGGACAGGGGTGATGCTTTCTTT.